Described below is a single T cell receptor beta chain sequence and its context. This sample was taken from a study of T cell responses to AZD1222 COVID-19 vaccine. Sequencing used immunoSEQ multiplex PCR; TCRdb keeps in-frame clones, though not all of them. This sample has 170,000 or so clones, with roughly 91% found just once. CDR3 length: 15 residues. V dropped 1 base and J dropped 6 bases, with 16 bases sitting between them. Germline CDR1 and CDR2: SGHNT and YYREEE (reference sequence). Sequences were derived from peripheral blood, sampled 28 days after the second dose of the MenACWY control vaccine. The receptor was derived from an adult who received the MenACWY meningococcal vaccine as a control. The rearrangement links TRBV5-4 to TRBJ1-1; the D gene is possibly TRBD1 (5 bases). In DNA, the CDR3 is TGTGCCAGCAGCTTGAGCCCTGGGGCGGGATCTGAAGCTTTCTTT. Residues: CASSLSPGAGSEAFF.